The 10 T cell receptor beta chains below were found in one sample sequenced in a study of T cells of healthy individuals. TCRdb passed the 5' RACE reads through MiXCR, listing each CDR3 protein once. The sample consists of over 95,000 distinct CDR3 sequences, under 20% of them appearing once. The receptors stem from a human donor in good health.

This clonotype was counted a few times. The chain employs TRBV9 and TRBJ1-5; possible D gene TRBD1, 5 bases. The CDR3 sequence is 14 residues long. V dropped 4 bases and J dropped 6 bases, with 14 bases sitting between them. The germline gives CDR1 SGDLS, CDR2 YYNGEE. CDR3 DNA sequence: TGTGCCAGCAGCCCCCATGGGGGATTTCAGCCCCAGCATTTT. Its translation is CASSPHGGFQPQHF.

The chain employs TRBV28 and TRBJ1-4, with 7 nucleotides matching TRBD1. Trimming cost V 2 bases and J 8 bases; bases outside gene matches: 11. CDR1 is MDHEN and CDR2 is SYDVKM in the germline V gene. This CDR3 comprises 16 residues. CDR3 sequence reads: CASSLHPRGLREKLFF. The CDR3 DNA reads TGTGCCAGCAGTTTACATCCAAGGGGGCTTAGAGAAAAACTGTTTTTT.

The chain employs TRBV7-2 and TRBJ2-3; D assignment may be TRBD1 or TRBD2 (5 bases each). Germline loops: CDR1 SGHTA, CDR2 FQGNSA. The CDR3 totals 17 residues. Trimming left V 2 bases short and J 8 bases short, with 23 bases between. The DNA of the CDR3 is TGTGCCAGCAGCTTAATGACTTGGCAGCTGGTGGGGACTACGCAGTATTTT. Encoded protein: CASSLMTWQLVGTTQYF. The full variable domain, in which reference TRBV7-2 and TRBJ2-3 provide the parts outside the CDR3, is GAGVSQSPSNKVTEKGKDVELRCDPISGHTALYWYRQSLGQGLEFLIYFQGNSAPDKSGLPSDRFSAERTGGSVSTLTIQRTQQEDSAVYLCASSLMTWQLVGTTQYFGPGTRLTVL.

Only a few counts were recorded for this clonotype. The J gene is TRBJ2-5, the V gene TRBV5-6; D is unclear. Germline CDR1 is SGHDT and CDR2 is YYEEEE. Trimming took off 3 bases at V and 2 bases at J, with 11 bases between the two ends. This CDR3 region has 14 residues. The CDR3 nucleotides are TGTGCCAGCAGCTCAGGACGGGTACAAGAGACCCAGTACTTC. This sequence encodes CASSSGRVQETQYF.

This rearrangement joins TRBV12-3 or TRBV12-4 to TRBJ2-6; D remains ambiguous. The CDR3 has 15 residues. Trimming left V 6 bases short and J 0 bases short, with 9 bases between. For the CDR3, the DNA is TGTGCCAGCAGCCCAGAGTACTCTGGGGCCAACGTCCTGACTTTC. Translating gives CASSPEYSGANVLTF.

In this sample, this clonotype turned up a few times. This sequence joins TRBV28 and TRBJ1-5, with a possible D match to TRBD1 (5 bases). The CDR3 sequence is 16 residues long. Trimming took 4 bases from V and 0 from J, leaving 13 bases between them. Germline V gene sequence: CDR1 MDHEN, CDR2 SYDVKM. This chain's CDR3 is CASSSVDSYSNQPQHF. DNA for the CDR3: TGTGCCAGCAGTTCCGTTGACAGTTATAGCAATCAGCCCCAGCATTTT.

Only a few counts were recorded for this clonotype. The rearrangement links TRBV5-6 to TRBJ2-7; 7 bases agree with TRBD2. CDR3 length: 14 residues. From germline, CDR1 is SGHDT and CDR2 YYEEEE. The ends lost 2 bases at V and 1 base at J; junction bases unmatched: 3. In DNA form, the CDR3 reads TGTGCCAGCAGCTTTTTGCGGGGGTCCTACGAGCAGTACTTC. Its protein is CASSFLRGSYEQYF.

The chain couples TRBV7-9 to TRBJ2-5; 7 bases map to TRBD2. The J segment lost 0 bases and the V segment lost 3 bases, leaving 7 bases of the junction unmatched. Germline values: CDR1 SEHNR, CDR2 FQNEAQ (reference sequence). This CDR3 region has 16 residues. The CDR3 reads CASSFPVGGYQETQYF. The CDR3 region has the DNA TGTGCCAGCAGCTTTCCGGTGGGGGGGTACCAAGAGACCCAGTACTTC.

This clonotype was found a few times. The chain carries TRBV28 and TRBJ2-3, with TRBD2 matching over 8 bases. The CDR3 runs to 15 residues. J lost 3 bases, V lost 2 bases, and 4 bases had no gene match. Germline V gene lookup returns CDR1 MDHEN and CDR2 SYDVKM. CDR3 amino acids: CASSLNLAGTDTQYF. The CDR3 coding sequence is TGTGCCAGCAGTTTAAACCTAGCGGGTACAGATACGCAGTATTTT. Full variable domain (missing parts from reference TRBV28 and TRBJ2-3): DVKVTQSSRYLVKRTGEKVFLECVQDMDHENMFWYRQDPGLGLRLIYFSYDVKMKEKGDIPEGYSVSREKKERFSLILESASTNQTSMYLCASSLNLAGTDTQYFGPGTRLTVL.

This clonotype came up many times. The rearrangement uses TRBV6-5 and TRBJ2-7; the match to TRBD2 covers 8 bases. J lost 2 bases, V lost 5 bases, and 5 bases had no gene match. Looked up from germline, CDR1 is MNHEY and CDR2 is SVGAGI. This CDR3 comprises 14 residues. CDR3 DNA sequence: TGTGCCAGCAGTCCTCTAGCGGGTGCCTACGAGCAGTACTTC. This sequence encodes CASSPLAGAYEQYF.